A selection of T cell receptor beta chains follows, all from one sample in a study of T cells in localized non-small cell lung cancer. The data were produced by immunoSEQ multiplex PCR, yet TCRdb's version contains in-frame clones alone and is incomplete. This table holds fewer than 25,000 clones, under 95% found once. The material sequenced was peripheral blood, taken before any cancer treatment. Receptors were obtained from a man aged 35 to 70 with stage III squamous cell lung carcinoma. Each CDR3 is given without its conserved first and last residue. Each record gives: J gene, V gene, CDR3 protein.

>TRBJ1-6|TRBV4-1
ASSRGTANNSPLH
>TRBJ1-5|TRBV19
ASSMGQGQPQH
>TRBJ2-3|TRBV4-1
ASSQEPGGSDTQY
>TRBJ2-3|TRBV5-6
ASSRLSLSTDTQY
>TRBJ1-1|TRBV18
ASSTGTGGTEAF
>TRBJ1-3|TRBV5-1
ASSLAVSSGNTIY
>TRBJ2-3|TRBV27
ASSWGGAATDTQY
>TRBJ2-7|TRBV4-1
ASSQAGGRVRAQIYEQY
>TRBJ2-2|TRBV18
ASSPQEGGSTGELF
>TRBJ1-1|TRBV11-2
ASSLPMTGRNTEAF
>TRBJ2-2|TRBV5-6
ASSLRSGELF
>TRBJ1-1|TRBV19
ASSMGQGVTEAF
>TRBJ1-4|TRBV7-9
ASSTQALNEKLF
>TRBJ2-1|TRBV4-3
ASSPRLAKNNEQF
>TRBJ2-4|TRBV2
ASGFTGIKNIQY
>TRBJ1-1|TRBV10-3
AISDTMNTEAF
>TRBJ2-5|TRBV29-1
SVSRGQETQY
>TRBJ2-1|TRBV9
ASSELQGARDEQF
>TRBJ1-5|TRBV27
ASSLMGTGGFGPQH
>TRBJ2-4|TRBV4-1
ASSRKTEVFVKNIQY
>TRBJ2-1|TRBV6-5
ASRASGVLNEQF
>TRBJ2-7|TRBV5-1
ASSLLQGVGVQGAYEQY
>TRBJ2-5|TRBV5-4
ASSLDGIQGQTQY
>TRBJ2-7|TRBV29-1
SASVGGSSYEQY
>TRBJ1-4|TRBV23-1
ASSQYLRESATNEKLF
>TRBJ2-5|TRBV7-2
ASSRGSLGETQY
>TRBJ2-7|TRBV4-1
ASSQVSSGSGYEQY
>TRBJ2-5|TRBV4-1
ASSLTPAGVETQY
>TRBJ1-1|TRBV9
ASSVGSPTEAF
>TRBJ1-3|TRBV10-3
AVGRTESGNTIY
>TRBJ2-1|TRBV15
ATSRSETEQF
>TRBJ2-1|TRBV11-3
ASSSNSGYEQF
>TRBJ2-1|TRBV7-3
ASSTRGGEQF
>TRBJ2-2|TRBV5-1
ASSLSLSNTGELF
>TRBJ2-5|TRBV10-1
ANRTSGSQETQY
>TRBJ1-1|TRBV2
ASSLQRTNTEAF